This T cell receptor (beta chain) was sequenced for a study of blood T cell repertoires in COVID-19. As handled by the study authors: By means of reference gene primer amplification, nucleated cell counts were estimated. The table came from immunoSEQ multiplex PCR; TCRdb's copy has only in-frame clones and leaves some out. The V and J calls and the clone size are those of that table, but D and trimming were determined from the DNA. The data hold more than 250,000 clones, with 87% observed a single time. Study members were between roughly 18 and 90 years old and lived in 20 to 30 US regions. Two negative PCRs, clearance, or symptom resolution were required of recovered Cohort 3 donors. There are 15 residues in the CDR3. With V trimmed by 3 bases and J by 6 bases, 7 bases remained unmatched. Germline loops: CDR1 LNHNV, CDR2 YYDKDF (reference sequence).

This receptor was identified in a woman aged 40 to 49 who had recovered from COVID-19. Sequenced input: PBMCs or T cells enriched from blood (not recorded which). The chain carries TRBV15 and TRBJ2-3, with 9 bases fitting TRBD2. Here the CDR3 DNA reads TGTGCCACCAGCAGGGAGGGACTAGCCACCGATACGCAGTATTTT. Translating it yields CATSREGLATDTQYF.